This T cell receptor (beta chain) comes out of a study of blood T cell repertoires in COVID-19. Study-wide context: COVID-19 samples, acute and convalescent, were from the United States, Italy and Spain. Sources were T cells, B-cell-depleted T cells, or PBMCs; the material itself was cDNA or gDNA.

In the study's own analysis: Reference gene primer amplification gave estimated nucleated cell counts. Sequencing used immunoSEQ multiplex PCR; TCRdb keeps in-frame clones, though not all of them. The V and J calls and clone size were taken over from that table, and D and trimming were inferred from the DNA. This table has 250,000 to 350,000 clones, roughly 89% appearing once. V was pared by 7 bases and J by 2 bases, with 9 bases between. The length of the CDR3 is 12 residues. In germline, CDR1 is SGHRS, CDR2 YFSETQ. The TCR was taken from a woman between 35 and 50 years old who had recovered from COVID-19. The genes are TRBV5-1 and TRBJ1-2; TRBD1 is a possible D gene (5 bases). The specimen was peripheral blood. The CDR3 region has the DNA TGCGCCAGCGGGGCGGAGAACTATGGCTACACCTTC. Protein: CASGAENYGYTF.